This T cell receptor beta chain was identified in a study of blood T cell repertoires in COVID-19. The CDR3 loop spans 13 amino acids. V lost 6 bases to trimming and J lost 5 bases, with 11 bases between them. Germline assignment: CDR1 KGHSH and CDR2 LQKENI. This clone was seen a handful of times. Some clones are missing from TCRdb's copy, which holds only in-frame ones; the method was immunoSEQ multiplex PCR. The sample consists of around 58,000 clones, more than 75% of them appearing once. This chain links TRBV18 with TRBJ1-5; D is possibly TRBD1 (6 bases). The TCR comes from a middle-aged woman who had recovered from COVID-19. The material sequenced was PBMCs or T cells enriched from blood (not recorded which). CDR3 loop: CASSTEGDQPQHF. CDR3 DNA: TGTGCCAGCTCGACAGAGGGGGATCAGCCCCAGCATTTT.